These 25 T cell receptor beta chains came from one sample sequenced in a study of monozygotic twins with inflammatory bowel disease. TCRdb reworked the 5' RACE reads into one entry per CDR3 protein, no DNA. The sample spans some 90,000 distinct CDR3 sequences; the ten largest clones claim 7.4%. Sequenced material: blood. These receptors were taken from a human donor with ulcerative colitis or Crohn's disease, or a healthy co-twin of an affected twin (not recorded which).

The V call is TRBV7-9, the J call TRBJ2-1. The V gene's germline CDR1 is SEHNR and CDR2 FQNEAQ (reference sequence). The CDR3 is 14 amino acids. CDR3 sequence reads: CASSLAGTYNEQFF.

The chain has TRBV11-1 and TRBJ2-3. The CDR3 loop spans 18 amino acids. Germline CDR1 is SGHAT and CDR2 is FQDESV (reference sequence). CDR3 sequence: CASSLDTPSREPTDAQYF.

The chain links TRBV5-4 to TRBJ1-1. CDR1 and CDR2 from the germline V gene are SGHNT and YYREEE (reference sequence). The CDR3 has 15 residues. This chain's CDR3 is CASRGDRQTGTEAFF.

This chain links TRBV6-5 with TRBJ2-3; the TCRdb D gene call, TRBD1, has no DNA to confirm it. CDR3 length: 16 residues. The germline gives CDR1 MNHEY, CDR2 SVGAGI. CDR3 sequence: CASSWEAGGIGDTQYF.

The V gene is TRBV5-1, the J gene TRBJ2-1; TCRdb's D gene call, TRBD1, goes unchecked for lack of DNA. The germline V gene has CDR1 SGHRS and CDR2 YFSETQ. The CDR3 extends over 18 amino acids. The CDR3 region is CASSLGPMSGGPYNEQFF.

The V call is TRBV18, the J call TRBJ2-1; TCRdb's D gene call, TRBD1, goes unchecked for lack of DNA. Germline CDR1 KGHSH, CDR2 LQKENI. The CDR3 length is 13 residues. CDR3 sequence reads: CASSPGQGREQFF.

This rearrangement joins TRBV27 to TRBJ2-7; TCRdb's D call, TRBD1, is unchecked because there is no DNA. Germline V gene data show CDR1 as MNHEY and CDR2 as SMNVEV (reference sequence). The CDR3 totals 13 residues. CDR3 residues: CASSYRGHDEQYF.

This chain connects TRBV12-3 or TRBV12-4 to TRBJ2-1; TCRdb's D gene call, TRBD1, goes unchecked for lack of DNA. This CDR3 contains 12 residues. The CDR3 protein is CASSSTGGEQFF.

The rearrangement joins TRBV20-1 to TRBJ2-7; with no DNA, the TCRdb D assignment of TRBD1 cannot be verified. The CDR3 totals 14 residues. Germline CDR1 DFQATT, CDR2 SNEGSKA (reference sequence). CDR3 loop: CSAGPGGSSYEQYF.

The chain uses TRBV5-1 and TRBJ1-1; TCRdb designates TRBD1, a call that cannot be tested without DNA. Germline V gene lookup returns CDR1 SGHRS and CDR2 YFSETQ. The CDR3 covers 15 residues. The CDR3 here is CASRYAGGGNTEAFF.

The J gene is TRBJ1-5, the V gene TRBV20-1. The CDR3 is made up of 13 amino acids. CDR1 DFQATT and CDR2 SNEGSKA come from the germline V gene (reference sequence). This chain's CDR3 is CSARASFAQPQHF.

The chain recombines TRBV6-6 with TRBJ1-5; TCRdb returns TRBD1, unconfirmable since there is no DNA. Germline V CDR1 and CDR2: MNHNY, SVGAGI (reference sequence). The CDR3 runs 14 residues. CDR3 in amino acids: CASSYGTLDQPQHF.

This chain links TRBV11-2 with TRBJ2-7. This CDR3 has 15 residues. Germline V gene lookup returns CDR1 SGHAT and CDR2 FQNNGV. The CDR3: CASSLVKGRAYEQYF.

The CDR3: CASRLQGDEQYF. The J gene is TRBJ2-7, the V gene TRBV28; the TCRdb D gene call, TRBD1, has no DNA to confirm it. Germline CDR1 is MDHEN and CDR2 is SYDVKM. This CDR3 has 12 amino acids.

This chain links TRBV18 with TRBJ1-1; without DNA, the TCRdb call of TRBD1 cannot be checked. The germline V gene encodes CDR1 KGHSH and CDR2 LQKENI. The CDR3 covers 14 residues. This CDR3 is CASSPGQQNTEAFF.

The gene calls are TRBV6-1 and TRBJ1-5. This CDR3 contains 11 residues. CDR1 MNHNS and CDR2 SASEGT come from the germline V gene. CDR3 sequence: CASSESEPQHF.

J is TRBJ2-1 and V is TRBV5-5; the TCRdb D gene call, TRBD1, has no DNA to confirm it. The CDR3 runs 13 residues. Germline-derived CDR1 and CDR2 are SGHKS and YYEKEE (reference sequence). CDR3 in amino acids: CASSLTGTNEQFF.

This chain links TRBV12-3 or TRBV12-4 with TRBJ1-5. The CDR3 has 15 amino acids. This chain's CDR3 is CASSLGRYSNQPQHF.

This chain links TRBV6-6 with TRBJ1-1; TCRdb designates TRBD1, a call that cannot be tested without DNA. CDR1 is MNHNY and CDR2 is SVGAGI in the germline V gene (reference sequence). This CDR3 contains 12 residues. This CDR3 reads CASSGTGIQAFF.

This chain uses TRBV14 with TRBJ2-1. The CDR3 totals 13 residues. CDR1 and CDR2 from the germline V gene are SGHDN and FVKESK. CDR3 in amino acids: CASSQGSYNEQFF.

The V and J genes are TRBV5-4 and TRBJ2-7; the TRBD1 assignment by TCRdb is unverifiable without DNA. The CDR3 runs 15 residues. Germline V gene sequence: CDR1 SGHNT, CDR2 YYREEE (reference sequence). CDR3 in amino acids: CASSPGGTGTHEQYF.

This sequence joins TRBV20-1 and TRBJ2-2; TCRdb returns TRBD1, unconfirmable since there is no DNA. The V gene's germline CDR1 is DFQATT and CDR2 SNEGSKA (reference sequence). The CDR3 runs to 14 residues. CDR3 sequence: CSAAGTANTGELFF.

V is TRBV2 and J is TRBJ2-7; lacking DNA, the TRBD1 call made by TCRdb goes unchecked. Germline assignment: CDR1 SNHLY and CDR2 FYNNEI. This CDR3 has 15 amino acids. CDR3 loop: CASSASTGGIYEQYF.

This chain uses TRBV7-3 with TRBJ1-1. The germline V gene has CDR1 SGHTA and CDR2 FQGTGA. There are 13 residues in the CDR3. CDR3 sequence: CASRTAADTEAFF.

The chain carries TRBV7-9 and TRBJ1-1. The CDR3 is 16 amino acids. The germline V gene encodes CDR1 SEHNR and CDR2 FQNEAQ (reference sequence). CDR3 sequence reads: CASSLVHLVMNTEAFF.